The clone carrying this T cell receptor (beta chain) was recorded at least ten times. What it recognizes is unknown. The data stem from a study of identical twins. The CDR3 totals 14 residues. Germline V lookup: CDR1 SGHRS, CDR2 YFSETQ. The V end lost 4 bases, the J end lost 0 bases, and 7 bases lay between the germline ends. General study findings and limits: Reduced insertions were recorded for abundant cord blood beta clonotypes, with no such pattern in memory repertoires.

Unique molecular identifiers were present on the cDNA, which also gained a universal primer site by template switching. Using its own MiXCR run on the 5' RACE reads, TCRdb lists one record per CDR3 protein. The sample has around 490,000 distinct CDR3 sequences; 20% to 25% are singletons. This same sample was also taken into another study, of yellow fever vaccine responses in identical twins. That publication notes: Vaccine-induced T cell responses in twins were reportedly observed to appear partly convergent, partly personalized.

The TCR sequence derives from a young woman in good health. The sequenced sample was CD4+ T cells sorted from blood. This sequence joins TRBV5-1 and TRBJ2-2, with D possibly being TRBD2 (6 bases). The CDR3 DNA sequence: TGCGCCAGCAGCGGCGGGGCGAACACCGGGGAGCTGTTTTTT. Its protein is CASSGGANTGELFF.